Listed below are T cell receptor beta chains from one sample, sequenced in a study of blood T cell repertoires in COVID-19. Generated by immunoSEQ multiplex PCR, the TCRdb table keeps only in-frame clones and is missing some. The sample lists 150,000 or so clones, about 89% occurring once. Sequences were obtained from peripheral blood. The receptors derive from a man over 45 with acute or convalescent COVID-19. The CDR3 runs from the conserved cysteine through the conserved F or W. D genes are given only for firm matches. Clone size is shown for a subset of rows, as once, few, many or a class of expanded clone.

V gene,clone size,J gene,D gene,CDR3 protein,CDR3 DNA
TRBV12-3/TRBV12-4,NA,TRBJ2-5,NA,CASSLDPRIQYF,TGTGCCAGCAGTTTGGATCCCAGGATCCAGTACTTC
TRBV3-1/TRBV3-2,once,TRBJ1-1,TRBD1,CASSRGRTEAFF,TGTGCCAGCAGTAGGGGGCGTACTGAAGCTTTCTTT
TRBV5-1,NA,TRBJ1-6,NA,CASSLEQFELNSPLHF,TGCGCCAGCAGCTTGGAACAGTTCGAACTTAATTCACCCCTCCACTTT
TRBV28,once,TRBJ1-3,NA,CASSFRDTIYF,TGTGCCAGCAGCTTCCGGGACACCATATATTTT
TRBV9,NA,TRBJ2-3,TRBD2,CASSLTSGLNTDTQYF,TGTGCCAGCAGCCTCACTTCGGGACTAAACACAGATACGCAGTATTTT
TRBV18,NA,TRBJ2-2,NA,CASSPALRTGELFF,TGTGCCAGCTCACCCGCTTTGAGGACCGGGGAGCTGTTTTTT
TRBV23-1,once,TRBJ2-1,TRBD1,CASSHNPRDREDEQFF,TGCGCCAGCAGTCACAACCCCCGGGACAGGGAGGATGAGCAGTTCTTC
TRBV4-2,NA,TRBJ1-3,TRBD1,CASSQDTGTGNTIYF,TGTGCCAGCAGCCAAGACACCGGGACAGGGAACACCATATATTTT
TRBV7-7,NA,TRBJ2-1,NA,CASSPSPSKQREQFF,TGTGCCAGCAGCCCATCTCCTAGCAAGCAACGTGAGCAGTTCTTC
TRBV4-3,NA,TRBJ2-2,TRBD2,CASSQDRLAGGFLNTGELFF,TGCGCCAGCAGCCAAGACCGGCTAGCGGGGGGGTTTTTGAACACCGGGGAGCTGTTTTTT
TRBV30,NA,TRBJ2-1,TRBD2,CAWAPGTSVYNEQFF,TGTGCCTGGGCTCCCGGGACTAGCGTTTACAATGAGCAGTTCTTC
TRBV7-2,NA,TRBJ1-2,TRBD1,CASMQGEYGYTF,TGTGCCAGCATGCAGGGGGAGTATGGCTACACCTTC
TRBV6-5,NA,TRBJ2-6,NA,CASSYGGPGANVLTF,TGTGCCAGCAGTTACGGGGGCCCCGGGGCCAACGTCCTGACTTTC
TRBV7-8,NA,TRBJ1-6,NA,CASSLDKGSSSPLHF,TGTGCCAGCAGCTTAGATAAAGGGAGTAGCTCACCCCTCCACTTT
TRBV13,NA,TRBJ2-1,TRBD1,CASSLVPGQGVNEQFF,TGTGCCAGCAGCTTAGTCCCGGGACAGGGGGTTAATGAGCAGTTCTTC
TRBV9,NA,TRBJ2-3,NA,CASSVGEAAQYF,TGTGCCAGCAGCGTAGGGGAGGCCGCGCAGTATTTT
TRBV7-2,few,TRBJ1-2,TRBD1,CASSLDTGAGYGYTF,TGTGCCAGCAGCTTAGACACAGGGGCGGGCTATGGCTACACCTTC
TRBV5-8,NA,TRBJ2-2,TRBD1,CASSRVPGTGHTGELFF,TGTGCCAGCAGCCGAGTGCCCGGGACAGGGCACACCGGGGAGCTGTTTTTT
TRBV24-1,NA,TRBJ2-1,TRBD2,CATSDWKRGGRNEQFF,TGTGCCACCAGTGACTGGAAGCGGGGGGGCCGGAATGAGCAGTTCTTC
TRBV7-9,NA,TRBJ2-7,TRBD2,CASSGGTSGRVPYEQYF,TGTGCCAGCAGCGGTGGGACTAGCGGGAGGGTACCCTACGAGCAGTACTTC
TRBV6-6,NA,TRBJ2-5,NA,CASSLQIPQETQYF,TGTGCCAGCAGTTTACAGATTCCCCAAGAGACCCAGTACTTC
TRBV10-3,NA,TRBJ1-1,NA,CAIKGLNTEAFF,TGTGCCATCAAGGGGCTGAACACTGAAGCTTTCTTT
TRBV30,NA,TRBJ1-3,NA,CAWSVSSGNTIYF,TGTGCCTGGAGTGTCTCTTCTGGAAACACCATATATTTT
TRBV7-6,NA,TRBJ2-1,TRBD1,CASSYTGTGGDEQFF,TGTGCCAGCAGTTATACCGGGACAGGGGGCGATGAGCAGTTCTTC
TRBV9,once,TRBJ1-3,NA,CASSVASSGNTIYF,TGTGCCAGCAGCGTAGCTAGTTCTGGAAACACCATATATTTT
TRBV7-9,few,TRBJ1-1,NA,CASSLGGRGTEAFF,TGTGCCAGCAGCTTAGGGGGCAGGGGCACTGAAGCTTTCTTT
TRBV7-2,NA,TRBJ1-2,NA,CASSLVGFSSNYGYTF,TGTGCCAGCAGCTTAGTCGGGTTTAGTTCTAACTATGGCTACACCTTC
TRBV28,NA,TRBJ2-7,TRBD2,CASSRTSGTYEQYF,TGTGCCAGCAGTCGGACTAGCGGGACGTACGAGCAGTACTTC
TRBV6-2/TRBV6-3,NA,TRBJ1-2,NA,CASSYSGETGSILDGYTF,TGTGCCAGCAGTTACTCGGGGGAGACAGGATCCATCCTGGATGGCTACACCTTC
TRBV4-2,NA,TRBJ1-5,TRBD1,CASSQGTGDQPQHF,TGTGCCAGCAGCCAAGGGACAGGGGATCAGCCCCAGCATTTT
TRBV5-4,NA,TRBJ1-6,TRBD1,CASSTDDRGNSPLHF,TGTGCCAGCAGCACCGACGACAGGGGGAATTCACCCCTCCACTTT
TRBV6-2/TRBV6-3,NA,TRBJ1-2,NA,CASSYMLYGYTF,TGTGCCAGCAGTTATATGTTGTATGGCTACACCTTC
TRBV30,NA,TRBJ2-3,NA,CAWSVRFLGGLDTQYF,TGTGCCTGGAGTGTACGCTTCCTAGGGGGTTTAGATACGCAGTATTTT
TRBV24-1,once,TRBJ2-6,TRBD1,CATSDYTGAGTGANVLTF,TGTGCCACCAGTGATTATACAGGGGCAGGTACTGGGGCCAACGTCCTGACTTTC
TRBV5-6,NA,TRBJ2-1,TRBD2,CASSQRGLAGWNEQFF,TGTGCCAGCAGCCAGAGGGGCCTAGCGGGATGGAATGAGCAGTTCTTC
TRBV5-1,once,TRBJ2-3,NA,CASSLPESTDTQYF,TGCGCCAGCAGCTTACCGGAGTCCACAGATACGCAGTATTTT
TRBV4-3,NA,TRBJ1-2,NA,CASSQDSARTDGYTF,TGCGCCAGCAGCCAAGACAGTGCCCGGACAGATGGCTACACCTTC
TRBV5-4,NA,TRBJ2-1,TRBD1,CASSPGTGSYNEQFF,TGTGCCAGCAGTCCCGGGACAGGGTCCTACAATGAGCAGTTCTTC
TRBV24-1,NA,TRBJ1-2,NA,CATSDPKDSQAGYGYTF,TGTGCCACCAGTGACCCGAAGGACAGTCAGGCTGGGTATGGCTACACCTTC
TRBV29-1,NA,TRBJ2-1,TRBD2,CSGSGTSGPNEQFF,TGCAGCGGATCCGGGACTAGCGGGCCAAATGAGCAGTTCTTC
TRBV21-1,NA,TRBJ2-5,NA,CASSKGDRFQETQYF,TGTGCCAGCAGCAAAGGGGACAGGTTCCAAGAGACCCAGTACTTC
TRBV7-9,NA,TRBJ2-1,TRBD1,CASSLGNRDSRYNEQFF,TGTGCCAGCAGCTTAGGAAACCGGGACAGTAGGTACAATGAGCAGTTCTTC
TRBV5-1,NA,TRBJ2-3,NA,CASTPLRENTDTQYF,TGCGCCAGCACCCCCCTGCGGGAAAACACAGATACGCAGTATTTT